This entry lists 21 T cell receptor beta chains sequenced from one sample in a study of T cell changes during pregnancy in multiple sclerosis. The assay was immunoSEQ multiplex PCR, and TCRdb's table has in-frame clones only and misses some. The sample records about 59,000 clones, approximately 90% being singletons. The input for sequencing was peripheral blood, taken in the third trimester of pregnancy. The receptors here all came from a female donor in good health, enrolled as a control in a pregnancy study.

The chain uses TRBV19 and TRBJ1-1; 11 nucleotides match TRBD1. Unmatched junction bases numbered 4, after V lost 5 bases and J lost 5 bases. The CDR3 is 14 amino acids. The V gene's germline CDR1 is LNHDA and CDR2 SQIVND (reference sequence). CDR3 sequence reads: CASSLGQGGTEAFF. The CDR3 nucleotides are TGTGCCAGTAGTCTGGGACAGGGGGGTACTGAAGCTTTCTTT. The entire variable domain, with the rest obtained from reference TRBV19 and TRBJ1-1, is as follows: DGGITQSPKYLFRKEGQNVTLSCEQNLNHDAMYWYRQDPGQGLRLIYYSQIVNDFQKGDIAEGYSVSREKKESFPLTVTSAQKNPTAFYLCASSLGQGGTEAFFGQGTRLTVV.

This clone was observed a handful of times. This CDR3 is CASSPAGYSPLHF. The CDR3, as DNA: TGTGCCAGCTCACCAGCGGGATATTCACCCCTCCACTTT. The chain employs TRBV18 and TRBJ1-6; D not certain. Looked up from germline, CDR1 is KGHSH and CDR2 is LQKENI. This CDR3 comprises 13 residues. The V end was cut by 2 bases, the J end by 8 bases, with 7 bases between.

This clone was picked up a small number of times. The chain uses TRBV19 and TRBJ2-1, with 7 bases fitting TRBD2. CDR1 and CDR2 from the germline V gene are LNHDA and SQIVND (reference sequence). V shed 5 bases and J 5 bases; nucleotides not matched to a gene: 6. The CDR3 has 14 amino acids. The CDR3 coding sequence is TGTGCCAGTAGTTTTAGCAGCGGGAACAATGAGCAGTTCTTC. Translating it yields CASSFSSGNNEQFF.

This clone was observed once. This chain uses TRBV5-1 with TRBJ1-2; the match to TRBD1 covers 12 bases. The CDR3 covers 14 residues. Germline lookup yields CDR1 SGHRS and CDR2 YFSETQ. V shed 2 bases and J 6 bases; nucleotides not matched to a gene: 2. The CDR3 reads CASSLGTGGDGYTF. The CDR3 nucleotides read TGCGCCAGCAGCTTAGGGACAGGGGGCGATGGCTACACCTTC.

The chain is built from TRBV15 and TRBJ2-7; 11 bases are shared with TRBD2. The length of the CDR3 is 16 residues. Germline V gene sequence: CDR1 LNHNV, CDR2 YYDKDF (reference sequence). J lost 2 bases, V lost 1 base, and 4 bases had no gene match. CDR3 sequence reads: CATSRAVSGGAYEQYF. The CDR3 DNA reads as TGTGCCACCAGCAGAGCGGTTAGCGGGGGGGCCTACGAGCAGTACTTC. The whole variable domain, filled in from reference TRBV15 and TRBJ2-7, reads DAMVIQNPRYQVTQFGKPVTLSCSQTLNHNVMYWYQQKSSQAPKLLFHYYDKDFNNEADTPDNFQSRRPNTSFCFLDIRSPGLGDTAMYLCATSRAVSGGAYEQYFGPGTRLTVT.

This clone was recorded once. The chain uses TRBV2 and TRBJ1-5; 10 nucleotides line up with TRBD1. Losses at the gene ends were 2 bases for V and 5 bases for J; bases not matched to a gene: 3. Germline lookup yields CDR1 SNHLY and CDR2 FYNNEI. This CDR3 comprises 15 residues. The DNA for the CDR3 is TGTGCCAGCAGTGAACGGACAGGGGGTCATCAGCCCCAGCATTTT. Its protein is CASSERTGGHQPQHF.

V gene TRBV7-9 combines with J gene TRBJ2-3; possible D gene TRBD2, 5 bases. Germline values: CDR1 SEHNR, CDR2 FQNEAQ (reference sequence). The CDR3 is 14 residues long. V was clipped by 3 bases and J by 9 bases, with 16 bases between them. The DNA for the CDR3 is TGTGCCAGCAGCTTTTTTGCGGGTTCGGACACGCAGTATTTT. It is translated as CASSFFAGSDTQYF.

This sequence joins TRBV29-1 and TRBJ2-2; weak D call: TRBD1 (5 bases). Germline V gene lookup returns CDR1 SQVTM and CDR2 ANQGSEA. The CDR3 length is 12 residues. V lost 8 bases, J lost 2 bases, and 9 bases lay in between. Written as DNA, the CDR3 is TGCAGCACCGGACACAACACCGGGGAGCTGTTTTTT. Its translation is CSTGHNTGELFF.

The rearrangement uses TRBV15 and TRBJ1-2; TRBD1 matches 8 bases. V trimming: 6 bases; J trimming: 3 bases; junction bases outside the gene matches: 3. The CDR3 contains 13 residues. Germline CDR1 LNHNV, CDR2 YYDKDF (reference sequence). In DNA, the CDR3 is TGTGCCACCAGTATGACAGGGGACTATGGCTACACCTTC. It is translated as CATSMTGDYGYTF.

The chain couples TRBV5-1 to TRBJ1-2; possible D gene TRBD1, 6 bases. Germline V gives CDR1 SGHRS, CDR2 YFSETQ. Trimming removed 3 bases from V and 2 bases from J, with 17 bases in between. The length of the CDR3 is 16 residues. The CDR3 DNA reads TGCGCCAGCAGCTCGATGAGGGGGACGGAGAACTATGGCTACACCTTC. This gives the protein CASSSMRGTENYGYTF.

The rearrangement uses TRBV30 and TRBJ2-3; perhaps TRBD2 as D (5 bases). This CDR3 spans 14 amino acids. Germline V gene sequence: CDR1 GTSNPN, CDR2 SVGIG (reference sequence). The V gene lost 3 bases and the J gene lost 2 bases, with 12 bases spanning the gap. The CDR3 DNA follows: TGTGCCTGGAGGGAAGGGAGATACACAGATACGCAGTATTTT. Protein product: CAWREGRYTDTQYF.

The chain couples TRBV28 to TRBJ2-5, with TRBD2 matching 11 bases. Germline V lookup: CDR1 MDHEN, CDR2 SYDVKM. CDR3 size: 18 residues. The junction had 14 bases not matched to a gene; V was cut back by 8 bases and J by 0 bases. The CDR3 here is CASLRSSGRAGYQETQYF. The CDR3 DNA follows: TGTGCCAGCCTCCGGAGTAGCGGGAGGGCCGGGTACCAAGAGACCCAGTACTTC.

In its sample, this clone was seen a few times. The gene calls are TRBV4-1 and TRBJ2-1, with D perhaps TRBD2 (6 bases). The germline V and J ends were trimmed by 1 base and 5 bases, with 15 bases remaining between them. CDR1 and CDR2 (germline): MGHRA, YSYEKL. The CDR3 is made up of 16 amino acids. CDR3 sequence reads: CASSQGRGLPNNEQFF. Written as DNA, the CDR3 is TGCGCCAGCAGCCAAGGGCGGGGTTTACCCAACAATGAGCAGTTCTTC.

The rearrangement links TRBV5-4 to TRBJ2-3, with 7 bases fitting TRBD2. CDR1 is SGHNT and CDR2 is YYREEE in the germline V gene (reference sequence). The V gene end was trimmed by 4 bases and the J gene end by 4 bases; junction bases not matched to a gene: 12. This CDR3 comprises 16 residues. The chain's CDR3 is CASSRTGGGSADTQYF. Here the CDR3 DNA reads TGTGCCAGCAGCCGCACGGGGGGAGGGAGCGCAGATACGCAGTATTTT.

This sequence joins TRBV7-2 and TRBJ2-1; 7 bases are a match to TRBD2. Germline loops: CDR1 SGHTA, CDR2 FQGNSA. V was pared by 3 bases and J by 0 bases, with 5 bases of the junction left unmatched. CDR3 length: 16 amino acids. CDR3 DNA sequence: TGTGCCAGCAGCTTGAGCGGGACTTTCTCCTACAATGAGCAGTTCTTC. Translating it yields CASSLSGTFSYNEQFF.

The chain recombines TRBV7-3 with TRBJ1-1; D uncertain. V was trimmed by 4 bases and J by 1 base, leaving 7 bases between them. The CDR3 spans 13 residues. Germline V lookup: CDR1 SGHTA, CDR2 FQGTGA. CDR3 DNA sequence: TGTGCCAGCAGCTCCGGTGAGAACACTGAAGCTTTCTTT. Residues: CASSSGENTEAFF.

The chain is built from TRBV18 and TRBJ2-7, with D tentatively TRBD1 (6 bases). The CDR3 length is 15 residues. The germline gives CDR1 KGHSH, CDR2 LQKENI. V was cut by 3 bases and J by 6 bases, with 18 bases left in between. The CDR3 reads CASSPAGTKLVEQYF. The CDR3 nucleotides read TGTGCCAGCTCACCCGCCGGGACAAAACTGGTCGAGCAGTACTTC.

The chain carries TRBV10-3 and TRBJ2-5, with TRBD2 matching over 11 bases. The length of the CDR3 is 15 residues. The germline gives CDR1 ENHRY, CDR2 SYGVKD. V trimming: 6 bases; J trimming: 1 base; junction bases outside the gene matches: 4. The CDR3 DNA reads TGTGCCATCAGAGCTAGCGGGGGGATCCAAGAGACCCAGTACTTC. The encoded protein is CAIRASGGIQETQYF.

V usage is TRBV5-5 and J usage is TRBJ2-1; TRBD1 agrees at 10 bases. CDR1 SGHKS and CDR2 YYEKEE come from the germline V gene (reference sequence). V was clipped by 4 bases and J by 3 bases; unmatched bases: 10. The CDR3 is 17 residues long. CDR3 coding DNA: TGTGCCAGCAGCCCCCGGCGGACAGGGGGTCTCTACAATGAGCAGTTCTTC. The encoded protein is CASSPRRTGGLYNEQFF.

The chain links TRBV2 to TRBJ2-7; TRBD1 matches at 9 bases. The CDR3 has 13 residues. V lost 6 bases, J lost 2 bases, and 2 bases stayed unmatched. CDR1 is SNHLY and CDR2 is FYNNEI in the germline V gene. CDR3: CASRGQGTYEQYF. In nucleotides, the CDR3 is TGTGCCAGCAGGGGACAGGGCACCTACGAGCAGTACTTC.

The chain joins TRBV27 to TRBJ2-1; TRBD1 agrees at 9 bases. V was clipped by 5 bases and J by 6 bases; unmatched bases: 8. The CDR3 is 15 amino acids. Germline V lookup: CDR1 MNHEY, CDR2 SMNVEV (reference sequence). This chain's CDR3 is CASSPWDRVANEQFF. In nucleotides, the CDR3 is TGTGCCAGCAGTCCCTGGGACAGGGTAGCCAATGAGCAGTTCTTC.